The rows below give T cell receptor beta chains drawn from one sample of a study of T cell responses to AZD1222 COVID-19 vaccine. The protocol was immunoSEQ multiplex PCR, while the TCRdb copy is restricted to in-frame clones and leaves out a portion. The sample includes tens of thousands of clones, 90% of them seen just once. Source: peripheral blood, taken on day 0 of AZD1222 vaccination. Receptors were obtained from an adult in good health. The CDR3 runs from the conserved cysteine through the conserved F or W. A D gene is named only where the DNA matches it firmly. Not every row has a clone size; where given, it reads once, few, many or a size class.

j_call	v_call	cdr3_length	d_call	clone_size	cdr3_nt	cdr3_aa
TRBJ2-3	TRBV5-6	14	TRBD1	NA	TGTGCCAGCAGCGGGACAGGGGTCACAGATACGCAGTATTTT	CASSGTGVTDTQYF
TRBJ1-1	TRBV20-1	13	NA	NA	TGCAGTGCTAGTTTGGGGGCGGGCACTGAAGCTTTCTTT	CSASLGAGTEAFF
TRBJ2-1	TRBV5-4	13	NA	NA	TGTGCCAGCAGCGTCAACAGGGGAGGCGAGCAGTTCTTC	CASSVNRGGEQFF
TRBJ2-1	TRBV11-3	15	NA	NA	TGTGCCAGCAGCTTGAACCCGGGACTTTACAATGAGCAGTTCTTC	CASSLNPGLYNEQFF
TRBJ1-5	TRBV18	12	NA	once	TGTGCCAGCTCACCTTCAAATCAGCCCCAGCATTTT	CASSPSNQPQHF
TRBJ2-5	TRBV14	13	NA	NA	TGTGCCAGCAGCCAAGATCCGGCCAGCCTCCCGTACTTC	CASSQDPASLPYF
TRBJ2-6	TRBV9	16	NA	once	TGTGCCAGCAGCGGATACAGGGTATCTGGGGCCAACGTCCTGACTTTC	CASSGYRVSGANVLTF
TRBJ1-1	TRBV7-2	15	TRBD1	once	TGTGCCAGCAGCCAACAGGGGGCGATTAACACTGAAGCTTTCTTT	CASSQQGAINTEAFF
TRBJ2-7	TRBV7-2	15	TRBD1	NA	TGTGCCAGCTCGCCGTTTCCGGGGACAGGGGTCGAGCAGTACTTC	CASSPFPGTGVEQYF
TRBJ1-6	TRBV3-1/TRBV3-2	14	NA	NA	TGTGCCACGAGTACGAGCTCCTATAATTCACCCCTCCACTTT	CATSTSSYNSPLHF
TRBJ1-3	TRBV30	12	NA	NA	TGTGCCTGGACAGCCTCTGGAAACACCATATATTTT	CAWTASGNTIYF
TRBJ1-2	TRBV24-1	16	TRBD1	NA	TGTGCCACCAGTGATTTAGGGACAGGGGGCGACTATGGCTACACCTTC	CATSDLGTGGDYGYTF
TRBJ1-3	TRBV18	15	NA	NA	TGTGCCAGCTCCCTCACGGGGAATGGTGGAAACACCATATATTTT	CASSLTGNGGNTIYF
TRBJ2-3	TRBV7-2	18	TRBD2	NA	TGTGCCAGCAGCTTCTCTTTTAGCGGGGGGCCGGGGGGAGATACGCAGTATTTT	CASSFSFSGGPGGDTQYF
TRBJ2-7	TRBV5-1	12	NA	NA	TGCGCCAGCAGTGCAGGATCCTACGAGCAGTACTTC	CASSAGSYEQYF
TRBJ2-1	TRBV18	17	TRBD1	few	TGTGCCAGCTCACCCCCATTGCAGGACAGGGTAATCGGTGAGCAGTTCTTC	CASSPPLQDRVIGEQFF
TRBJ1-1	TRBV4-1	13	NA	NA	TGCGCCAGCAGCCAGGATCGGTACACTGAAGCTTTCTTT	CASSQDRYTEAFF
TRBJ2-1	TRBV3-1/TRBV3-2	13	NA	NA	TGTGCCAGCAGCCAAGGGAGAAACAATGAGCAGTTCTTC	CASSQGRNNEQFF
TRBJ2-7	TRBV10-1	15	NA	NA	TGCGCCAGCAGTGAGTTGGTACAGGGTAATAACGAGCAGTACTTC	CASSELVQGNNEQYF
TRBJ2-7	TRBV7-6	12	NA	once	TGTGCCAGCAGCTTGGCGGGGGCCGAGCAGTACTTC	CASSLAGAEQYF
TRBJ1-2	TRBV5-1	14	NA	once	TGCGCCAGCAGCCCCGAAGGGTCTACCTATGGCTACACCTTC	CASSPEGSTYGYTF
TRBJ1-2	TRBV12-3/TRBV12-4	12	NA	NA	TGTGCCAGCAGTTTTGCGGCTTATGGCTACACCTTC	CASSFAAYGYTF
TRBJ2-6	TRBV6-2/TRBV6-3	16	NA	NA	TGTGCCAGCAGTTACGTGATGGCAGCTGGGGCCAACGTCCTGACTTTC	CASSYVMAAGANVLTF
TRBJ1-2	TRBV7-9	13	NA	few	TGTGCCAGCAGCTTAGGCAGGGAGGATGGCTACACCTTC	CASSLGREDGYTF
TRBJ2-3	TRBV19	13	NA	NA	TGTGCCAGTACGATCCAGGGAGCAGATACGCAGTATTTT	CASTIQGADTQYF
TRBJ1-5	TRBV24-1	15	NA	NA	TGTGCCACCAGTGATACTAGGGAGGGGGGCCAGCCCCAGCATTTT	CATSDTREGGQPQHF
TRBJ2-7	TRBV27	13	NA	NA	TGTGCCAGCAGTGAGACAGTTGCCTACGAGCAGTACTTC	CASSETVAYEQYF
TRBJ2-7	TRBV18	14	NA	NA	TGTGCCAGCTCAACTCTTCAGGGGTCCTACGAGCAGTACTTC	CASSTLQGSYEQYF
TRBJ1-2	TRBV6-5	15	TRBD1	NA	TGTGCCAGCAGTCTCCGGACAGGAGCTAACTATGGCTACACCTTC	CASSLRTGANYGYTF
TRBJ2-2	TRBV7-9	15	NA	once	TGTGCCGCTACCGATGGGGCCAGGGACACCGGGGAGCTGTTTTTT	CAATDGARDTGELFF
TRBJ2-3	TRBV27	13	NA	NA	TGTGCCAGCAGTTTCGGAAACACAGATACGCAGTATTTT	CASSFGNTDTQYF
TRBJ1-1	TRBV5-4	14	NA	NA	TGTGCCAGCAGCTTGTACCAACCAGTCACTGAAGCTTTCTTT	CASSLYQPVTEAFF
TRBJ1-1	TRBV27	13	NA	NA	TGTGCCAGCAGTTTCTTTGGTGAACCTGAAGCTTTCTTT	CASSFFGEPEAFF
TRBJ1-4	TRBV2	14	NA	NA	TGTGCCAGCAGTGGAGCCGGGACCCTCGACCGGTGGTTTTTT	CASSGAGTLDRWFF
TRBJ1-6	TRBV7-6	15	NA	NA	TGTGCCAGCAGCTTAGGGAGCCTACCTAATTCACCCCTCCACTTT	CASSLGSLPNSPLHF
TRBJ1-1	TRBV29-1	12	NA	NA	TGCAGCGTTCAAGCATGGAAGGCTGAAGCTTTCTTT	CSVQAWKAEAFF
TRBJ1-1	TRBV28	11	NA	once	TGTGCCAGCACAGGGAACACTGAAGCTTTCTTT	CASTGNTEAFF
TRBJ2-1	TRBV6-4	13	TRBD1	few	TGTGCCAGCAGTTACGCACAGGGGTATGAGCAGTTCTTC	CASSYAQGYEQFF
TRBJ2-1	TRBV2	13	NA	NA	TGTGCCAGCACCCTACTAGCCTACAATGAGCAGTTCTTC	CASTLLAYNEQFF
TRBJ1-1	TRBV6-5	13	NA	NA	TGTGCCAGCAGCGCCGCCCAGTCTATAGGGACTTTCTTT	CASSAAQSIGTFF
TRBJ2-2	TRBV5-1	18	TRBD2	NA	TGCGCCAGCAGCTTGCACACTAGCGGGGGGGCGATGTCCGGGGAGCTGTTTTTT	CASSLHTSGGAMSGELFF
TRBJ1-4	TRBV5-1	16	TRBD1	NA	TGCGCCAGCAGCAGGACAGGGGATGCAACTAATGAAAAACTGTTTTTT	CASSRTGDATNEKLFF
TRBJ1-2	TRBV6-4	12	NA	NA	TGTGCCACCCCGGTGAGGGACTATGGCTACACCTTC	CATPVRDYGYTF
TRBJ2-5	TRBV4-1	16	NA	NA	TGCGCCAGCAGCCAAGATCGGGGCAGGGGAAGGGAGACCCAGTACTTC	CASSQDRGRGRETQYF
TRBJ1-5	TRBV7-9	15	TRBD1	NA	TGTGCCAGCAGCCCGACAGGGGGTTCGAATCAGCCCCAGCATTTT	CASSPTGGSNQPQHF
TRBJ1-2	TRBV4-3	16	TRBD1	NA	TGCGCCAGCAGCCAAGGACTTCGGACAGGTCCCTATGGCTACACCTTC	CASSQGLRTGPYGYTF
TRBJ2-7	TRBV2	14	NA	NA	TGTGCCAGCCGCGTGGGGGGTGCCTCCTACGAGCAGTACTTC	CASRVGGASYEQYF
TRBJ2-7	TRBV20-1	11	NA	NA	TGCAGTGAGCAGGGTTTCGACGAGCAGTACTTC	CSEQGFDEQYF
TRBJ2-3	TRBV5-4	16	TRBD2	NA	TGTGCCAGCAGCCCCGGACTAGCGGGGAATCGTGATACGCAGTATTTT	CASSPGLAGNRDTQYF
TRBJ1-2	TRBV6-5	13	NA	NA	TGTGCCAGCAGGCACGAGGCCCTCCATGGCTACACCTTC	CASRHEALHGYTF
TRBJ1-2	TRBV11-2	15	TRBD1	NA	TGTGCCAGCAGCTTAGCGCGGACAGGGGGCTTTGGCTACACCTTC	CASSLARTGGFGYTF
TRBJ2-5	TRBV9	13	NA	NA	TGTGCCAGCAGCCAATACCAGGTGGAGACCCAGTACTTC	CASSQYQVETQYF
TRBJ2-3	TRBV27	17	NA	NA	TGTGCCAGCACACCAACCAATTGGGGGCGGGGAACAGATACGCAGTATTTT	CASTPTNWGRGTDTQYF
TRBJ1-1	TRBV7-9	15	TRBD1	NA	TGTGCCAGCAGCCCTCCGGACAGGGGGCTATTTGAAGCTTTCTTT	CASSPPDRGLFEAFF
TRBJ1-4	TRBV2	11	NA	NA	TGTTTGGGACGGATTAATGAAAAACTGTTTTTT	CLGRINEKLFF
TRBJ2-1	TRBV11-2	13	NA	NA	TGTGCCAGCAGCTTAGAGGCCGGCGTCTTGCAGTTCTTC	CASSLEAGVLQFF
TRBJ2-7	TRBV15	15	NA	once	TGTGCCACCAGCATGGGGTGGCGGGGGCCCTACGAGCAGTACTTC	CATSMGWRGPYEQYF
TRBJ2-5	TRBV7-8	11	NA	NA	TGTGCCAGCAGAAAATTGGAGACCCAGTACTTC	CASRKLETQYF
TRBJ2-7	TRBV7-9	14	NA	NA	TGTGCCAGCAGCTTAGCCGCGGGCACAGGGGAGGAGTACTTC	CASSLAAGTGEEYF